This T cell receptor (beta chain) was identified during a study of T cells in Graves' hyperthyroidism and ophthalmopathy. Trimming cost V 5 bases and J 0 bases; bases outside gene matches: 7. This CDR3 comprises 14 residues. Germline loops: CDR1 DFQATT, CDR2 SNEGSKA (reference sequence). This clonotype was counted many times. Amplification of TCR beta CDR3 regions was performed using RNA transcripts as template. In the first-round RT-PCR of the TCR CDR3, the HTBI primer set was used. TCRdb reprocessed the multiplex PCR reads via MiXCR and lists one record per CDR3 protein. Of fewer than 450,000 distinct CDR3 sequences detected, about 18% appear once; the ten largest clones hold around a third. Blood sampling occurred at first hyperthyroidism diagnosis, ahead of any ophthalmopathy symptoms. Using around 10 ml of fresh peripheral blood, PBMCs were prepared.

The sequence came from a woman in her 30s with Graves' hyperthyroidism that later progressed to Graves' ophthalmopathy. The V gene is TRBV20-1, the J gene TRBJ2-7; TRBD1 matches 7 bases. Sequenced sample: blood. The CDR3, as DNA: TGCAGTGCTCCTGTCACAGGGGACTCCTACGAGCAGTACTTC. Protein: CSAPVTGDSYEQYF.